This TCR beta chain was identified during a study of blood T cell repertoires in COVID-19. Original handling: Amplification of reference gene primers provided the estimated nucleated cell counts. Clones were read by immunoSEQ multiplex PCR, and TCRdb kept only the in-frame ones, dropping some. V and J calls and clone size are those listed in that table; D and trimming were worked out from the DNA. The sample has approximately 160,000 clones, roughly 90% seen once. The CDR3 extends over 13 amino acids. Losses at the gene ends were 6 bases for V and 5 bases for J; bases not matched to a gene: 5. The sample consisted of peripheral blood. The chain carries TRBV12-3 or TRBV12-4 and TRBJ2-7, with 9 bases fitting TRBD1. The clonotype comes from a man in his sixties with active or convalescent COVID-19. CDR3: CASRAGTGNEQYF. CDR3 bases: TGTGCCAGCAGGGCCGGGACAGGGAACGAGCAGTACTTC.